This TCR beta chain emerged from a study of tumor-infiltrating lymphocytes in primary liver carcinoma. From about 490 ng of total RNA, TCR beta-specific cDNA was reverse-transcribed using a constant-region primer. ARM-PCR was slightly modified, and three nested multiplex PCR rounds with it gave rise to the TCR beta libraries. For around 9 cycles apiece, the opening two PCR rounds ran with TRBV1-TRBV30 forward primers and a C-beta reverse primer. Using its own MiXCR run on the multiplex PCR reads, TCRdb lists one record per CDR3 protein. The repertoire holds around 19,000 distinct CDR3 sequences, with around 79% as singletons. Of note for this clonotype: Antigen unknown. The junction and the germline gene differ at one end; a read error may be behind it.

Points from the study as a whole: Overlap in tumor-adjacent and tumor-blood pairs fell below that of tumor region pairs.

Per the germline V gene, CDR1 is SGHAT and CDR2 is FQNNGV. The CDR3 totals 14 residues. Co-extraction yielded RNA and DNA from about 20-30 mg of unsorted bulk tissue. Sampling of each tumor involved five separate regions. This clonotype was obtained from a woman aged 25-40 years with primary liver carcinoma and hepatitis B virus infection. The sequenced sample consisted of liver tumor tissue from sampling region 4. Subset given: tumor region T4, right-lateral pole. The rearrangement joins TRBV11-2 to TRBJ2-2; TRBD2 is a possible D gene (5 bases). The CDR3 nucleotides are TGTGCAAGCAGCATAGATTTCCTCACCGGGGAGCCGTTTTTT. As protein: CASSIDFLTGEPFF.